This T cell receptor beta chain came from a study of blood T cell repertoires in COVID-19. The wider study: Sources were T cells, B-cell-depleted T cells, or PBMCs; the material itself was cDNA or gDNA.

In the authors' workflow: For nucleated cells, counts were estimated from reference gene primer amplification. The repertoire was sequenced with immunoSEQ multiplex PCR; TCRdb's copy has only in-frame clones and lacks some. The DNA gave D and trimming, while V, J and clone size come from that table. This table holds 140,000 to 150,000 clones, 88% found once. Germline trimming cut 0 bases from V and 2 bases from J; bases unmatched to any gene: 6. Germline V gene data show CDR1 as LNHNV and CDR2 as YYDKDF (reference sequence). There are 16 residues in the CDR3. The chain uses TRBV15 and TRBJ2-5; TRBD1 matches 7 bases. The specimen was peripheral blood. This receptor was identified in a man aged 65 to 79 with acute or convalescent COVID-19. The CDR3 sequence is CATSRDLSGGQETQYF. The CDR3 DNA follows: TGTGCCACCAGCAGAGATCTTTCAGGGGGTCAAGAGACCCAGTACTTC. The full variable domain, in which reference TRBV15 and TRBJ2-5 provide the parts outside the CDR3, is DAMVIQNPRYQVTQFGKPVTLSCSQTLNHNVMYWYQQKSSQAPKLLFHYYDKDFNNEADTPDNFQSRRPNTSFCFLDIRSPGLGDTAMYLCATSRDLSGGQETQYFGPGTRLLVL.